This record looks at one T cell receptor (beta chain) sequence and its context. Germline lookup yields CDR1 MDHEN and CDR2 SYDVKM. Trimming shortened V by 5 bases and J by 4 bases, and 11 bases separated the two germline ends. This CDR3 has 13 amino acids. The data were taken from a study of blood T cell repertoires in COVID-19. This table comes from immunoSEQ multiplex PCR, and its TCRdb copy is limited to in-frame clones, with some not included. The sample holds approximately 200,000 clones; about 91% are singletons and the top ten take 10%. The specimen was PBMCs or T cells enriched from blood (not recorded which). The clonotype comes from a man younger than 35 with acute COVID-19. The chain is built from TRBV28 and TRBJ1-2; D is perhaps TRBD1 (5 bases). Here the CDR3 DNA reads TGTGCCAGCAGTCAGGGAGGCAGCTATGGCTACACCTTC. Protein sequence: CASSQGGSYGYTF.